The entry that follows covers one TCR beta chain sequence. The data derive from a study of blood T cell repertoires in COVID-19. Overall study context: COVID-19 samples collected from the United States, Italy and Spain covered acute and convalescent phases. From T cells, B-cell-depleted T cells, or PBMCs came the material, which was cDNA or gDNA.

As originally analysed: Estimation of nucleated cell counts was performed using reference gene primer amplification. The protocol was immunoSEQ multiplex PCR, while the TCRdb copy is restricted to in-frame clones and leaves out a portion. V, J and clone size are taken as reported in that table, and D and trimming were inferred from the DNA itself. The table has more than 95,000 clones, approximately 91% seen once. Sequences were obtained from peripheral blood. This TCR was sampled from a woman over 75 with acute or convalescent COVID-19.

CDR3 in DNA: TGTGCCAGCAGCAGGACAGGGACGGCTAATGAAAAACTGTTTTTT. Translated, it gives CASSRTGTANEKLFF. This chain uses TRBV11-2 with TRBJ1-4, with 8 bases fitting TRBD1. V lost 5 bases to trimming and J lost 3 bases; unmatched junction nucleotides: 5. The germline CDR1 and CDR2 sequences are SGHAT and FQNNGV. The CDR3 runs 15 residues.